A selection of T cell receptor beta chains follows, all from one sample in a study of T-cell reconstitution after alpha-beta-depleted transplantation in children. TCRdb re-called the PCR reads with MiXCR, one entry per CDR3 protein. The repertoire holds 500,000 or so distinct CDR3 sequences, over 25% seen once, with 2.4% in the top ten. This sample comprised PBMCs from the stem cell graft donor, obtained from the stem cell graft. The receptors stem from a human donor who donated a stem cell graft to a child with aplastic anemia. Each CDR3 is given with its conserved first and last residue. D genes are given only for firm matches. Expanded clones get a size class; other rows say once, few or many, or leave the size out.

V	D	size	J	CDR3	DNA
TRBV5-4	TRBD2	few	TRBJ2-2	CASSPGGFNTGELFF	TGTGCCAGCAGCCCGGGGGGTTTCAACACCGGGGAGCTGTTTTTT
TRBV5-6	-	few	TRBJ1-1	CASSLGGRGFGTEAFF	TGTGCCAGCAGCTTGGGGGGGAGGGGATTTGGAACTGAAGCTTTCTTT
TRBV7-2	-	-	TRBJ1-1	CASSLVGQILNTEAFF	TGTGCCAGCAGCTTAGTCGGGCAAATCCTGAACACTGAAGCTTTCTTT
TRBV20-1	TRBD2	many	TRBJ2-2	CSCLPGLDTGELFF	TGCAGTTGCCTCCCGGGACTAGACACCGGGGAGCTGTTTTTT
TRBV12-3/TRBV12-4	TRBD2	-	TRBJ2-1	CASSHSLGLAGDVHEQFF	TGTGCCAGCAGCCACTCCCTGGGCCTAGCGGGAGACGTACATGAGCAGTTCTTC
TRBV11-2	-	-	TRBJ2-3	CASRTGLKGGNTDTQYF	TGTGCCAGCAGAACCGGGTTAAAGGGAGGCAACACAGATACGCAGTATTTT
TRBV6-1	TRBD1	few	TRBJ1-1	CASSVRTGHTEAFF	TGTGCCAGCAGCGTTAGGACAGGGCACACTGAAGCTTTCTTT
TRBV29-1	TRBD2	many	TRBJ2-4	CSARNWLAGVGNIQYF	TGCAGCGCCAGAAATTGGCTAGCGGGAGTAGGAAACATTCAGTACTTC
TRBV5-1	-	-	TRBJ1-4	CASSLETGRNEKLFF	TGCGCCAGCAGCTTGGAGACAGGACGAAATGAAAAACTGTTTTTT
TRBV6-2/TRBV6-3	TRBD2	-	TRBJ2-7	CASSLIPGLATEQYF	TGTGCCAGCAGTTTGATACCGGGACTAGCGACCGAGCAGTACTTC
TRBV5-1	-	few	TRBJ2-2	CASSGVSAANTGELFF	TGCGCCAGCAGCGGAGTCAGCGCCGCGAACACCGGGGAGCTGTTTTTT
TRBV12-3/TRBV12-4	-	many	TRBJ1-1	CASSFGRVGTEAFF	TGTGCCAGCAGTTTCGGCAGGGTGGGCACTGAAGCTTTCTTT
TRBV4-3	-	-	TRBJ2-1	CASSQDRVVGGENNEQFF	TGCGCCAGCAGCCAAGATCGGGTGGTAGGAGGGGAGAACAATGAGCAGTTCTTC
TRBV6-1	-	-	TRBJ2-5	CASRPPGLQETQYF	TGTGCCAGCAGACCACCGGGCCTCCAAGAGACCCAGTACTTC
TRBV27	TRBD1	few	TRBJ2-7	CASSPDRGHEQYF	TGTGCCAGCAGCCCGGACAGGGGACACGAGCAGTACTTC
TRBV20-1	-	few	TRBJ2-3	CSARDYSLARTSTDTQYF	TGCAGTGCTAGAGATTATTCCCTAGCGCGAACCAGCACAGATACGCAGTATTTT
TRBV6-5	-	-	TRBJ1-1	CASSYSPGLPVTFF	TGTGCCAGCAGTTACTCCCCGGGACTGCCCGTGACTTTCTTT
TRBV5-4	-	-	TRBJ1-1	CASSFAARDTEAFF	TGTGCCAGCAGCTTCGCGGCGAGGGACACTGAAGCTTTCTTT
TRBV6-1	-	-	TRBJ2-1	CASTSKAGYWQFF	TGTGCCAGCACCTCGAAGGCAGGATATTGGCAGTTCTTC
TRBV5-6	-	-	TRBJ1-1	CASSFTNGQGTEAFF	TGTGCCAGCAGCTTTACTAACGGCCAGGGCACTGAAGCTTTCTTT
TRBV5-1	-	few	TRBJ1-1	CASSLAGGPEAFF	TGCGCCAGCAGCTTGGCCGGGGGACCGGAAGCTTTCTTT
TRBV7-2	-	-	TRBJ2-7	CASSAPDSSYEQYF	TGTGCCAGCAGCGCCCCGGACAGCTCCTACGAGCAGTACTTC
TRBV12-3/TRBV12-4	TRBD1	few	TRBJ1-2	CASSSRTGGNYGYTF	TGTGCCAGCAGTTCCCGGACAGGAGGCAACTATGGCTACACCTTC
TRBV20-1	-	-	TRBJ2-3	CSASDDMRNTDTQYF	TGCAGTGCTAGCGATGACATGCGGAACACAGATACGCAGTATTTT
TRBV12-3/TRBV12-4	-	-	TRBJ2-1	CASSFVRDEQFF	TGTGCCAGCAGTTTTGTCCGGGATGAGCAGTTCTTC
TRBV7-7	TRBD2	-	TRBJ2-2	CASSKAGGGTGELFF	TGTGCCAGCAGCAAAGCGGGAGGAGGCACCGGGGAGCTGTTTTTT
TRBV15	-	-	TRBJ1-1	CATSRDEGTEAFF	TGTGCCACCAGCAGAGACGAGGGGACTGAAGCTTTCTTT
TRBV18	TRBD1	many	TRBJ2-1	CASSPPGTGGSYNEQFF	TGTGCCAGCTCACCACCAGGGACAGGGGGCTCCTACAATGAGCAGTTCTTC
TRBV12-3/TRBV12-4	TRBD1	few	TRBJ2-7	CASRAGGPEQYF	TGTGCCAGCAGGGCAGGGGGACCCGAGCAGTACTTC
TRBV7-6	TRBD1	-	TRBJ2-5	CASSCLGQGVAEETQYF	TGTGCCAGCAGCTGCCTCGGGCAGGGGGTGGCTGAAGAGACCCAGTACTTC
TRBV20-1	-	-	TRBJ2-1	CSAHPVSLYNEQFF	TGCAGTGCCCACCCCGTGTCCCTGTACAATGAGCAGTTCTTC
TRBV5-1	TRBD1	-	TRBJ1-1	CASSLGGDRGENTEAFF	TGCGCCAGCAGCTTGGGAGGGGACAGGGGCGAGAACACTGAAGCTTTCTTT
TRBV10-3	TRBD1	many	TRBJ1-6	CAISEPGTGAGTLHF	TGTGCCATCAGTGAGCCCGGGACAGGGGCGGGAACCCTCCACTTT
TRBV7-2	-	-	TRBJ1-1	CASSLGGRGAAFF	TGTGCCAGCAGCTTAGGGGGCAGGGGTGCGGCTTTCTTT
TRBV19	TRBD1	once	TRBJ1-5	CASSIRQGLFPNQPQHF	TGTGCCAGTAGTATACGACAGGGTCTATTCCCCAATCAGCCCCAGCATTTT
TRBV5-4	TRBD1	few	TRBJ1-1	CASSWDRSANTEAFF	TGTGCCAGCAGCTGGGACAGGTCGGCGAACACTGAAGCTTTCTTT
TRBV29-1	-	-	TRBJ2-1	CSSLLASNEQFF	TGCAGCAGTTTGCTAGCGTCGAATGAGCAGTTCTTC
TRBV7-3	-	-	TRBJ2-2	CASSLRVAGELFF	TGTGCCAGCAGCTTGAGGGTTGCCGGGGAGCTGTTTTTT
TRBV18	-	many	TRBJ2-7	CASSPPSSYEQYF	TGTGCCAGCTCACCCCCTTCCTCCTACGAGCAGTACTTC
TRBV9	-	many	TRBJ2-6	CASSAHSSGANVLTF	TGTGCCAGCAGCGCACACAGCTCTGGGGCCAACGTCCTGACTTTC
TRBV6-2/TRBV6-3	-	-	TRBJ1-1	CASSSQGPNTEAFF	TGTGCCAGCAGCTCCCAGGGACCGAACACTGAAGCTTTCTTT
TRBV6-1	-	-	TRBJ2-7	CASRAGAGVSYEQYF	TGTGCCAGCAGGGCAGGTGCAGGGGTGTCCTACGAGCAGTACTTC
TRBV5-4	-	-	TRBJ2-1	CASSVKLASDEQFF	TGTGCCAGCAGCGTAAAACTAGCAAGCGATGAGCAGTTCTTC
TRBV20-1	TRBD2	-	TRBJ2-3	CSAIRLLAGGTDTQYF	TGCAGTGCTATTCGATTACTAGCGGGAGGGACAGATACGCAGTATTTT
TRBV18	-	-	TRBJ1-1	CASSPLAENTEAFF	TGTGCCAGCTCACCATTAGCGGAGAACACTGAAGCTTTCTTT
TRBV7-8	-	many	TRBJ1-1	CASSLAGGASPEAFF	TGTGCCAGCAGCTTAGCTGGGGGAGCGTCTCCTGAAGCTTTCTTT
TRBV28	TRBD2	few	TRBJ2-2	CASSPSGSIGELFF	TGTGCCAGCAGCCCTAGCGGGAGCATCGGGGAGCTGTTTTTT
TRBV7-9	TRBD1	few	TRBJ1-1	CASGHPGQGGRKKEAFF	TGTGCCAGCGGACACCCTGGACAGGGCGGGAGAAAAAAAGAAGCTTTCTTT
TRBV11-3	TRBD2	few	TRBJ2-3	CASSPGFAGGQKDTQYF	TGTGCCAGCAGCCCTGGGTTCGCGGGAGGCCAAAAAGATACGCAGTATTTT